This TCR beta chain is from a study of blood T cell repertoires in COVID-19. The overall study: There were acute and convalescent COVID-19 samples, and they came from the United States, Italy and Spain. The analysed material was cDNA or gDNA that came from T cells, B-cell-depleted T cells, or PBMCs.

Deletions cut 1 base from V and 6 bases from J, with 11 bases between. The germline V gene has CDR1 SGHNT and CDR2 YYREEE (reference sequence). This CDR3 region has 13 residues. The authors' processing: Amplified reference gene primers provided the basis for estimating nucleated cell counts. Produced via immunoSEQ multiplex PCR; TCRdb's table is partial and in-frame only. D and trimming were read from the DNA, whereas the V and J calls and clone size are those reported in that table. The repertoire holds fewer than 50,000 clones, with around 70% as singletons. The source of this sequence is a man older than 75 with acute or convalescent COVID-19. Source material: peripheral blood. The rearrangement uses TRBV5-4 and TRBJ2-7; possible D gene TRBD1, 6 bases. The CDR3 DNA reads TGTGCCAGCAGCTTGAACAGGGAAGGCGAGCAGTACTTC. It specifies CASSLNREGEQYF.